This T cell receptor (beta chain) comes out of a study of cytomegalovirus exposure and HLA in healthy donors. Study information: Clustering assigned 81% of the roughly 400 genotyped donors to the Caucasian-associated ancestry cluster.

The PCR employed 60 Vbeta primers together with 13 Jbeta primers. Some clones are missing from TCRdb's copy, which holds only in-frame ones; the method was immunoSEQ multiplex PCR. The sample comprises some 140,000 clones, roughly 79% of which are singletons, and less than 1.1% rests with the top ten. Study results and limitations: Researchers reportedly found TCR beta sequences accurately predicted most subjects' HLA-A and HLA-B alleles.

This CDR3 is built from 16 residues. CDR1 and CDR2 from the germline V gene are SGHNT and YYREEE (reference sequence). V lost 0 bases, J lost 3 bases, and 16 bases lay in between. As concerns this clone: Antigen unknown.

The specimen was PBMCs. V and J are TRBV5-4 and TRBJ2-7, with TRBD1 as a possible D gene (5 bases). The TCR originated in a male donor in good health and CMV-seronegative. The CDR3 region is CASSLEVQIQDYEQYF. For the CDR3, the DNA is TGTGCCAGCAGCTTGGAGGTGCAAATACAGGACTACGAGCAGTACTTC.